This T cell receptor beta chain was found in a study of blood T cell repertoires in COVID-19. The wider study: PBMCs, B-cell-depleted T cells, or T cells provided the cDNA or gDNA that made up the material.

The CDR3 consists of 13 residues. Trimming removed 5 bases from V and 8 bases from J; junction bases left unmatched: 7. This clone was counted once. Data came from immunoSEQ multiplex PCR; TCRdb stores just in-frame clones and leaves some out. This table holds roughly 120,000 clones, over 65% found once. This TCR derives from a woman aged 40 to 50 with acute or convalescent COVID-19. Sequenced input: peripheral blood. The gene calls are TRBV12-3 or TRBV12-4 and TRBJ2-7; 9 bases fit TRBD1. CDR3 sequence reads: CASSRQGGSQQYF. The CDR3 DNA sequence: TGTGCCAGCAGTCGACAGGGGGGTAGCCAGCAGTACTTC.